The 6 T cell receptor beta chains presented below share a single source sample, sequenced in a study of blood T cell repertoires in COVID-19. TCRdb's copy holds only in-frame clones and misses some; the assay was immunoSEQ multiplex PCR. This table has 200,000 to 250,000 clones, nearly 90% appearing once. Sample: PBMCs or T cells enriched from blood (not recorded which). Every receptor here comes from a young man who had been exposed to COVID-19.

The V call is TRBV5-1, the J call TRBJ2-3, with TRBD2 matching 9 bases. V was clipped by 2 bases and J by 1 base; unmatched bases: 5. The CDR3 is 16 residues long. CDR1 is SGHRS, CDR2 YFSETQ, per germline. This CDR3 reads CASSFRTSVGTDTQYF. In DNA, the CDR3 is TGCGCCAGCAGCTTTAGGACTAGCGTCGGCACAGATACGCAGTATTTT.

V gene TRBV7-9 combines with J gene TRBJ2-5; 7 bases line up with TRBD2. This CDR3 has 15 amino acids. The V gene's germline CDR1 is SEHNR and CDR2 FQNEAQ (reference sequence). V trimming: 0 bases; J trimming: 4 bases; junction bases outside the gene matches: 5. The CDR3 sequence: CASSLAPGGGETQYF. The CDR3 nucleotides are TGTGCCAGCAGCTTAGCGCCGGGGGGTGGAGAGACCCAGTACTTC.

This clone was seen a single time. The gene calls are TRBV7-2 and TRBJ2-5; D not resolved. V shed 5 bases and J shed 4 bases, with 14 bases lying between them. CDR1 is SGHTA and CDR2 is FQGNSA in the germline V gene. The CDR3 length is 14 residues. As DNA, the CDR3 is TGTGCCAGCAGCCCCTTTCAGAGCGCAGAGACCCAGTACTTC. Translation: CASSPFQSAETQYF.

The chain employs TRBV4-3 and TRBJ1-3; the D gene is possibly TRBD1 (6 bases). Trimming took off 1 base at V and 2 bases at J, with 15 bases between the two ends. The CDR3 runs to 17 residues. CDR1 is LGHNA, CDR2 YSLEER, per germline. The CDR3 loop is CASSQVPQQGAGNTIYF. CDR3 coding DNA: TGCGCCAGCAGCCAAGTGCCCCAACAGGGAGCTGGAAACACCATATATTTT.

This clone was counted a single time. This chain joins TRBV27 and TRBJ2-1; 8 bases match TRBD1. The V gene's germline CDR1 is MNHEY and CDR2 SMNVEV (reference sequence). V lost 2 bases and J lost 5; bases outside the gene matches: 5. This CDR3 has 15 amino acids. The CDR3: CASSLPGGVDNEQFF. The CDR3, as DNA: TGTGCCAGCAGTTTACCAGGGGGCGTTGACAATGAGCAGTTCTTC.

This clone was observed once. J is TRBJ2-7 and V is TRBV5-4, with 8 bases matching TRBD2. In germline, CDR1 is SGHNT, CDR2 YYREEE (reference sequence). The CDR3 sequence is 14 residues long. V lost 7 bases to trimming and J lost 6 bases; unmatched junction nucleotides: 12. The CDR3, as DNA: TGTGCCAGCGGGGTCCGAGCGGGGGCCTTCGAGCAGTACTTC. This encodes CASGVRAGAFEQYF.